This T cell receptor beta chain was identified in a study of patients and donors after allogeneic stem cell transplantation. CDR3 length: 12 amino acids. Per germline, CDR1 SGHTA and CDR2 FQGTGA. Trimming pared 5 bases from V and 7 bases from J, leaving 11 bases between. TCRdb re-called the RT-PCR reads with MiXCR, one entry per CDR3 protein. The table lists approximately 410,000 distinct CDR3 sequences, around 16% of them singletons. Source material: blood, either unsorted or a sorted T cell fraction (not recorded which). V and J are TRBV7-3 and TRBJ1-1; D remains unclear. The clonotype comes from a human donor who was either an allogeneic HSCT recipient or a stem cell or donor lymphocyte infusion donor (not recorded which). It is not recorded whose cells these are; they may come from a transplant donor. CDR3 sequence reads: CASSEDGFEAFF. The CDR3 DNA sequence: TGTGCCAGCAGCGAGGACGGCTTTGAAGCTTTCTTT.